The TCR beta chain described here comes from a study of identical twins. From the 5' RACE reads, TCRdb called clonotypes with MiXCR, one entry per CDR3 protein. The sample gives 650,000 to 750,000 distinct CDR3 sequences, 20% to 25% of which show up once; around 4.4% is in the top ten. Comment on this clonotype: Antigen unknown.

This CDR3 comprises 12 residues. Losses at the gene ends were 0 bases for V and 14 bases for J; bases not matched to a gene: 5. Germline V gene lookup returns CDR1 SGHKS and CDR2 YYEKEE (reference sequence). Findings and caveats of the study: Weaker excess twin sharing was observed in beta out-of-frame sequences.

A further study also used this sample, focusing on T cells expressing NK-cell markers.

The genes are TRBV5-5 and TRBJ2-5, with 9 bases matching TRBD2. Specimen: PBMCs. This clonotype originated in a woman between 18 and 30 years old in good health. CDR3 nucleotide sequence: TGTGCCAGCAGCTTGGTTAGCGGGAGCATTTACTTC. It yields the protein CASSLVSGSIYF.